This entry is about one T cell receptor beta chain. No antigen is known for it. The source of the sample is a study of OX40 agonist ivuxolimab in advanced cancers. General observations from the study: Low normalized T-cell clonal expansion was also seen in some nonresponders.

This CDR3 region has 11 residues. The V end was cut by 2 bases, the J end by 9 bases, with 7 bases between. Germline loops: CDR1 MNHEY, CDR2 SVGAGI. Generated by immunoSEQ multiplex PCR, the TCRdb table keeps only in-frame clones and is missing some. The data contain about 47,000 clones, approximately 82% of them seen just once; the ten biggest clones take up approximately 2.5%. Material: CD4+ or CD8+ T cells sorted from blood, obtained in a trial of the OX40 agonist ivuxolimab. This sequence originates from an adult with an advanced solid tumor such as melanoma, head and neck, liver or kidney cancer. V is TRBV6-5 and J is TRBJ1-1, with D perhaps matching TRBD1 (6 bases). CDR3 in amino acids: CASSYTGQAFF. The CDR3 nucleotides read TGTGCCAGCAGTTACACAGGGCAAGCTTTCTTT.